The 10 T cell receptor beta chains reported below all come from one sample, sequenced in a study of vaccination effects on CD4 cells after COVID-19. Prior to sequencing, the ViraFEST assay stimulated PBMC with viral peptide pools, which expanded the antigen-specific CD4+ T cells. Following culture for more than 9 days, CD4+ T cells were isolated. Of the BNT162b2 and mRNA-1273 vaccines, participants received two doses of one or the other. The repertoire was sequenced with immunoSEQ multiplex PCR; TCRdb's copy has only in-frame clones and lacks some. Here the sample spans approximately 74,000 clones, around four fifths being singletons. Their antigens are not known. The specimen was CD4+ T cells from PBMCs cultured with HCoV-OC43 spike peptides, collected after COVID-19 vaccination. Subset indicated: HCoV-OC43 spike overlapping peptide pool stimulation. Every receptor here comes from a human donor who received a COVID-19 vaccine.

V usage is TRBV5-1 and J usage is TRBJ2-2, with 8 bases lining up with TRBD1. The trim removed 4 bases at V and 1 base at J, leaving 6 bases unmatched. The germline CDR1 and CDR2 sequences are SGHRS and YFSETQ. CDR3 length equals 16 residues. The CDR3, as DNA: TGCGCCAGCAGCCCGACCGGACAGGGGAACACCGGGGAGCTGTTTTTT. This gives the protein CASSPTGQGNTGELFF.

DNA for the CDR3: TGTGCCAGTAGTAGTACAGGCGATAACTATGGCTACACCTTC. It translates to CASSSTGDNYGYTF. The V call is TRBV19, the J call TRBJ1-2; a weak D match, TRBD1 (5 bases). The V end was cut by 4 bases, the J end by 1 base, with 10 bases between. The CDR3 spans 14 residues. Germline-derived CDR1 and CDR2 are LNHDA and SQIVND (reference sequence).

This chain connects TRBV7-9 to TRBJ1-2; D gene ambiguous. Trimming shortened V by 0 bases and J by 10 bases, and 12 bases separated the two germline ends. CDR1 is SEHNR, CDR2 FQNEAQ, per germline (reference sequence). CDR3 length equals 13 residues. CDR3 DNA sequence: TGTGCCAGCAGCTTAGCGTCAAAGGTGTTCTACACCTTC. This translates into CASSLASKVFYTF.

This clone appeared once. The DNA of the CDR3 is TGTGCCAGCGCAGGGGAGGACACCGGGGAGCTGTTTTTT. This gives the protein CASAGEDTGELFF. The gene calls are TRBV27 and TRBJ2-2; D might be TRBD1 or TRBD2, each matching 6 bases. Trimming left V 8 bases short and J 3 bases short, with 10 bases between. The CDR3 consists of 13 residues. The germline V gene encodes CDR1 MNHEY and CDR2 SMNVEV (reference sequence).

The rearrangement links TRBV5-5 to TRBJ2-1; D gene unclear. Germline V gene data show CDR1 as SGHKS and CDR2 as YYEKEE (reference sequence). This CDR3 has 15 amino acids. V shed 2 bases and J shed 0 bases, with 9 bases lying between them. CDR3 sequence reads: CASSFRYSSYNEQFF. The CDR3 nucleotides read TGTGCCAGCAGCTTCAGGTACAGCTCCTACAATGAGCAGTTCTTC.

This chain connects TRBV27 to TRBJ1-1; D gene unclear. Germline V gene sequence: CDR1 MNHEY, CDR2 SMNVEV (reference sequence). The CDR3 runs to 14 residues. Trimming cost V 4 bases and J 2 bases, with 11 bases left between them. The CDR3 region is CASSYETHNTEAFF. The CDR3 DNA reads TGTGCCAGCAGTTACGAGACACATAACACTGAAGCTTTCTTT.

This chain uses TRBV24-1 with TRBJ2-5, with 7 positions matching TRBD1. CDR1 and CDR2 from the germline V gene are KGHDR and SFDVKD. Unmatched junction bases numbered 10, after V lost 6 bases and J lost 4 bases. CDR3 length: 15 residues. CDR3 bases: TGTGCCACCAGTCCGAGACAGGGAATCGGAGAGACCCAGTACTTC. It codes for CATSPRQGIGETQYF.

This clone came up once. This chain connects TRBV18 to TRBJ2-6, with TRBD1 matching over 7 bases. Per germline, CDR1 KGHSH and CDR2 LQKENI. This CDR3 spans 17 amino acids. V shed 5 bases, J shed 0 bases, and the junction held 7 bases outside the gene matches. CDR3 in amino acids: CASSWGQRYSGANVLTF. CDR3 DNA sequence: TGTGCCAGCTCATGGGGACAGAGATACTCTGGGGCCAACGTCCTGACTTTC.

CDR3: CASSFLTDTQYF. DNA of the CDR3: TGTGCCAGCAGCTTTTTGACAGATACGCAGTATTTT. The gene calls are TRBV7-9 and TRBJ2-3; D not certain. Trimming removed 3 bases from V and 3 bases from J, with 4 bases in between. Germline V gene sequence: CDR1 SEHNR, CDR2 FQNEAQ (reference sequence). The CDR3 is made up of 12 amino acids.

The chain carries TRBV4-1 and TRBJ1-1, with TRBD1 as a possible D gene (6 bases). The CDR3 loop spans 17 amino acids. The V gene lost 0 bases and the J gene lost 2 bases, with 16 bases spanning the gap. Germline values: CDR1 MGHRA, CDR2 YSYEKL. CDR3 residues: CASSQDRGRGRNTEAFF. CDR3 nucleotides: TGCGCCAGCAGCCAAGATCGAGGCAGGGGCCGAAACACTGAAGCTTTCTTT.